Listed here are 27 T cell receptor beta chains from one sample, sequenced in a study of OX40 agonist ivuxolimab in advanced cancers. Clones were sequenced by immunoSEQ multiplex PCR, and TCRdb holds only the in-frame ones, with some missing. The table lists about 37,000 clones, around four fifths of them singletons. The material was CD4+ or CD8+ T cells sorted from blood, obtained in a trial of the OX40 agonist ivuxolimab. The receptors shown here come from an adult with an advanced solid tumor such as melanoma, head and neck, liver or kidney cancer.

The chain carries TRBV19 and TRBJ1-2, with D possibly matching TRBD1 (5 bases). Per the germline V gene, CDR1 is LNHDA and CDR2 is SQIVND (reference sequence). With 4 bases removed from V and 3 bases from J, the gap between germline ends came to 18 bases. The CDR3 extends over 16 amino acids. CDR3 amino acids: CASSTLTAGRDYGYTF. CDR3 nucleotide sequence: TGTGCCAGTAGTACCCTGACGGCAGGGCGGGACTATGGCTACACCTTC.

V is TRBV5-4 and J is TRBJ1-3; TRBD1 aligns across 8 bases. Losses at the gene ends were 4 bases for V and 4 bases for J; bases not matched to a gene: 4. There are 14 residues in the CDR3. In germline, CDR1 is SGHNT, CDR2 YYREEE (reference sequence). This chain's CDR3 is CASSRQGSGNTIYF. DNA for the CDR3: TGTGCCAGCAGCAGACAGGGGTCCGGAAACACCATATATTTT.

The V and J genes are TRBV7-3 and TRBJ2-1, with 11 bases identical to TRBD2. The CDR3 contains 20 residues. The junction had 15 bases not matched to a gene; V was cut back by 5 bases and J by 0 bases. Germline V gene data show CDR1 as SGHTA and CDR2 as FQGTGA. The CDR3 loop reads CASSPWARTSGSYSYNEQFF. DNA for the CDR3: TGTGCCAGCAGCCCTTGGGCCAGGACTAGCGGGTCCTACTCCTACAATGAGCAGTTCTTC.

The CDR3 DNA reads TGTGCCAGCAGTGAGGAGGGCACCGGGGAGCTGTTTTTT. Protein sequence: CASSEEGTGELFF. The chain couples TRBV6-5 to TRBJ2-2; tentative D call: TRBD2 (6 bases). The germline CDR1 and CDR2 sequences are MNHEY and SVGAGI. This CDR3 has 13 amino acids. Trimming removed 5 bases from V and 4 bases from J, with 8 bases in between.

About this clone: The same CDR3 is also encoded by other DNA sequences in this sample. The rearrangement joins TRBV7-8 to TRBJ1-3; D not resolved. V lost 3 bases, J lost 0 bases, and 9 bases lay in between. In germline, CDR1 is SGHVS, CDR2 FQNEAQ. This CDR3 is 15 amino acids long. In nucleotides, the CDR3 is TGTGCCAGCAGCTTGGATAGATCCTCTGGAAACACCATATATTTT. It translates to CASSLDRSSGNTIYF.

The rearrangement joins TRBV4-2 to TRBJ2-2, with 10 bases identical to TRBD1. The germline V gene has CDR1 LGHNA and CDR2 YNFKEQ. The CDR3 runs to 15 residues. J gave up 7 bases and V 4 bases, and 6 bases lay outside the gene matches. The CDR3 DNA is TGTGCCAGCAGCCGCGGACAGGGGGTTATCGGGGAGCTGTTTTTT. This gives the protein CASSRGQGVIGELFF.

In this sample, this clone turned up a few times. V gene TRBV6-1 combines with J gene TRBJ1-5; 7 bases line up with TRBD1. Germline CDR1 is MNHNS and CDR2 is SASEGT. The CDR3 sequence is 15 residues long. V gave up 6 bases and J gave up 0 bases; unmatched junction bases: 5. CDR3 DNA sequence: TGTGCCAGCAGGGACAGGCTTTATAGCAATCAGCCCCAGCATTTT. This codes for CASRDRLYSNQPQHF.

The CDR3 loop reads CASSPAGLKLQETQYF. The CDR3 region has the DNA TGTGCCAGCAGTCCCGCCGGCCTCAAACTCCAAGAGACCCAGTACTTC. The chain joins TRBV7-9 to TRBJ2-5, with D hard to call. V was clipped by 6 bases and J by 1 base, with 18 bases between them. This CDR3 contains 16 residues. The germline V gene encodes CDR1 SEHNR and CDR2 FQNEAQ (reference sequence).

The CDR3 here is CASSPRTGGSSYNEQFF. The CDR3 region has the DNA TGTGCCAGCAGCCCCAGGACGGGGGGGAGCTCCTACAATGAGCAGTTCTTC. This chain links TRBV7-9 with TRBJ2-1, with 8 nucleotides matching TRBD2. Trimming at V came to 5 bases and at J to 0 bases, leaving 9 bases not matched to a gene. The CDR3 loop spans 17 amino acids. The germline CDR1 and CDR2 sequences are SEHNR and FQNEAQ (reference sequence).

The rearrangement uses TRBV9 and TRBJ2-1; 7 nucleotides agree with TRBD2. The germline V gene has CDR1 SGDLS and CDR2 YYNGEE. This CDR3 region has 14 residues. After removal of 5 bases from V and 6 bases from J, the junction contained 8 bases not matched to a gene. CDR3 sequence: CASRPLSGANEQFF. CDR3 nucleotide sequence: TGTGCCAGCAGACCGTTGAGCGGGGCCAATGAGCAGTTCTTC.

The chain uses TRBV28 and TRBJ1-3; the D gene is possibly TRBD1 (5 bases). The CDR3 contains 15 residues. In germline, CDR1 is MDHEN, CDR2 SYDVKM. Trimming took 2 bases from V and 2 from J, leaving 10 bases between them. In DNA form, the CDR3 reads TGTGCCAGCAGTTTAGTGACAGCCCCTGGAAACACCATATATTTT. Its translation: CASSLVTAPGNTIYF.

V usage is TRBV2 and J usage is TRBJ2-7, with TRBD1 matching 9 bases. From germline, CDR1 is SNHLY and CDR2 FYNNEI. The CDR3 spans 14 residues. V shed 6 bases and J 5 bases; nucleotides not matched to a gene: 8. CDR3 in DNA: TGTGCCAGCAGCGCCGGGACAGGGAGGAACGAGCAGTACTTC. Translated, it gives CASSAGTGRNEQYF.

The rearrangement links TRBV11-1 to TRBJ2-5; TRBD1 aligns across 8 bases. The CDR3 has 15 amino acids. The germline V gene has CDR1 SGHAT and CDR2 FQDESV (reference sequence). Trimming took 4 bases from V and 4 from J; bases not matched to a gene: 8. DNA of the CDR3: TGTGCCAGCAGCTCCCCGACAGGGGTGGGAGAGACCCAGTACTTC. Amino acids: CASSSPTGVGETQYF.

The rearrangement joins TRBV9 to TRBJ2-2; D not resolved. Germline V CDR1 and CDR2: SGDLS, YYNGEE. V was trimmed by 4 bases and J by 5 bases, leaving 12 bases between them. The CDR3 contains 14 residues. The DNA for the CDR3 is TGTGCCAGCAGCCCGTTAGTCGGGACCGGGGAGCTGTTTTTT. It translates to CASSPLVGTGELFF. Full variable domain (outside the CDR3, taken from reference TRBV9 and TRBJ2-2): DSGVTQTPKHLITATGQRVTLRCSPRSGDLSVYWYQQSLDQGLQFLIQYYNGEERAKGNILERFSAQQFPDLHSELNLSSLELGDSALYFCASSPLVGTGELFFGEGSRLTVL.

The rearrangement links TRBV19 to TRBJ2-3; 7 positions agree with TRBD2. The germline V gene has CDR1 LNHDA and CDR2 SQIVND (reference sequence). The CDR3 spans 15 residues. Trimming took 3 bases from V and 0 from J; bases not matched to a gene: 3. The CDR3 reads CASSMASGSTDTQYF. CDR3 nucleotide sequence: TGTGCCAGTAGTATGGCTAGCGGTAGCACAGATACGCAGTATTTT.

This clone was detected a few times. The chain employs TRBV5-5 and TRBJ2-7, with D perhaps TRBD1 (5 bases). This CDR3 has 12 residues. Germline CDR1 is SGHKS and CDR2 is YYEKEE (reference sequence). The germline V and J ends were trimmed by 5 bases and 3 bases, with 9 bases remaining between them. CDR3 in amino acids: CASSPRVYEQYF. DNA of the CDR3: TGTGCCAGCAGTCCCAGGGTCTACGAGCAGTACTTC.

DNA for the CDR3: TGCGCCAGCAGCGCAGGTGTAAATGAGCAGTTCTTC. Encoded protein: CASSAGVNEQFF. V usage is TRBV5-1 and J usage is TRBJ2-1, with no clear D. The CDR3 length is 12 residues. Germline CDR1 is SGHRS and CDR2 is YFSETQ. V was cut by 4 bases and J by 7 bases, with 9 bases left in between.

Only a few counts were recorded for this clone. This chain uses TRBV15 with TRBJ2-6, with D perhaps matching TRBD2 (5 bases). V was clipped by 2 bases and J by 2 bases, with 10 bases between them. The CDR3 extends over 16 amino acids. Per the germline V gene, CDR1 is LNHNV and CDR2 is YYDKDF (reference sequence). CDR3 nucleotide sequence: TGTGCCACCAGCAGAAACGGGCGGGCTGGGGCCAACGTCCTGACTTTC. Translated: CATSRNGRAGANVLTF.

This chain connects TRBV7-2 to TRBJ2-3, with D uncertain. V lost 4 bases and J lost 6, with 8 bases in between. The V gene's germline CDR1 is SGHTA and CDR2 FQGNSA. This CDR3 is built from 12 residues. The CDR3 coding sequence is TGTGCCAGCAGCTCCCGTCGGGATACGCAGTATTTT. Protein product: CASSSRRDTQYF.

Here the CDR3 reads CATSSAGTGKGQPQHF. The DNA for the CDR3 is TGTGCCACCAGTAGTGCCGGGACAGGGAAGGGACAGCCCCAGCATTTT. The chain uses TRBV15 and TRBJ1-5, with 9 positions matching TRBD1. The CDR3 loop spans 16 amino acids. V lost 6 bases to trimming and J lost 7 bases; unmatched junction nucleotides: 13. Germline V CDR1 and CDR2: LNHNV, YYDKDF (reference sequence).

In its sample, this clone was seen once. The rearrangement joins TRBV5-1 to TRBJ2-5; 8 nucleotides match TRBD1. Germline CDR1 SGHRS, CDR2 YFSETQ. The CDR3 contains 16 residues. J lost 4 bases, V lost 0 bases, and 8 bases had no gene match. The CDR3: CASSLGQGAVAETQYF. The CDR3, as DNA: TGCGCCAGCAGCTTGGGTCAGGGGGCCGTTGCAGAGACCCAGTACTTC.

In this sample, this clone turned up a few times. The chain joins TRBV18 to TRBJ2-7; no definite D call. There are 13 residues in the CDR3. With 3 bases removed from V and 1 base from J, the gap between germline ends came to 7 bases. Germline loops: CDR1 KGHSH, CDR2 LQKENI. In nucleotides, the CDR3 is TGTGCCAGCTCACCTAGCCCATCCTACGAGCAGTACTTC. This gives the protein CASSPSPSYEQYF.

The CDR3 protein is CASSQGFQGAVGYTF. DNA of the CDR3: TGCGCCAGCAGCCAAGGGTTCCAGGGGGCTGTCGGCTACACCTTC. The rearrangement joins TRBV4-1 to TRBJ1-2; 8 bases align to TRBD1. Looked up from germline, CDR1 is MGHRA and CDR2 is YSYEKL. The junction had 9 bases not matched to a gene; V was cut back by 1 base and J by 8 bases. The CDR3 has 15 residues.

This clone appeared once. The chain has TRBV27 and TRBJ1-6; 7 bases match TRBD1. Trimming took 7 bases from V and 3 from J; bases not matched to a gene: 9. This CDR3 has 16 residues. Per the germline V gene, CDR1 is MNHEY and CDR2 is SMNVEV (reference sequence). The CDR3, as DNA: TGTGCCAGCATGGGACAGAGGACTTTCTATAATTCACCCCTCCACTTT. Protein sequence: CASMGQRTFYNSPLHF.

This chain's CDR3 is CARSFNRGNFYEQYF. CDR3 DNA: TGTGCCAGAAGCTTTAACAGGGGAAACTTCTACGAGCAGTACTTC. The chain joins TRBV5-3 to TRBJ2-7; TRBD1 aligns across 7 bases. TRBV5-3 belongs to the ORF category, with a function that is uncertain. J gave up 3 bases and V 2 bases, and 8 bases lay outside the gene matches. The CDR3 covers 15 residues.

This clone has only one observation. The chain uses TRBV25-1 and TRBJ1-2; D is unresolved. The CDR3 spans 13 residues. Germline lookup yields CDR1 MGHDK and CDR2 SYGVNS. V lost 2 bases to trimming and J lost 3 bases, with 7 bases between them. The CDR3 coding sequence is TGTGCCAGCAGTGAACGCTGGGACTATGGCTACACCTTC. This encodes CASSERWDYGYTF.

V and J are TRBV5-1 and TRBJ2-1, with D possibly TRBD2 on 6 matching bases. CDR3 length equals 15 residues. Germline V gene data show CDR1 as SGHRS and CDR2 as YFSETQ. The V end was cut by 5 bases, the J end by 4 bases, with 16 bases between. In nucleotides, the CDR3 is TGCGCCAGCAGTCCCGCCGGGACTGGGTACAATGAGCAGTTCTTC. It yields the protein CASSPAGTGYNEQFF.